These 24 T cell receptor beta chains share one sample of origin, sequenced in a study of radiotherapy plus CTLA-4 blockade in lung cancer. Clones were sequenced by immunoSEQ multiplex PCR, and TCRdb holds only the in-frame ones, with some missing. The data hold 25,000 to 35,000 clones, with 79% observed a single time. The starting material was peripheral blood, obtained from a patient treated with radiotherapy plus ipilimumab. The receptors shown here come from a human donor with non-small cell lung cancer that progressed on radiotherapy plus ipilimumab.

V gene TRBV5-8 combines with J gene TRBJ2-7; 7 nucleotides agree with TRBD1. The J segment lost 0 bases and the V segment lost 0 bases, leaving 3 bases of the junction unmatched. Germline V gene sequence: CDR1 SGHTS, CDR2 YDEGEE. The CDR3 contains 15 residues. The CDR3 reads CASSLEGQASYEQYF. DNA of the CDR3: TGTGCCAGCAGCTTGGAAGGACAGGCCTCCTACGAGCAGTACTTC.

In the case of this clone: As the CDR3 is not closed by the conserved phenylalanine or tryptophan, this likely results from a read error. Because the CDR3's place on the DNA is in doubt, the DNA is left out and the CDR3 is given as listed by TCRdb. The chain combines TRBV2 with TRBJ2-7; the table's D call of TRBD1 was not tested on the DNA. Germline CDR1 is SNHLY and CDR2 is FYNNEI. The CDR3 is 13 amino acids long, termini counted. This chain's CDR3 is CASSLLRDSPTYA.

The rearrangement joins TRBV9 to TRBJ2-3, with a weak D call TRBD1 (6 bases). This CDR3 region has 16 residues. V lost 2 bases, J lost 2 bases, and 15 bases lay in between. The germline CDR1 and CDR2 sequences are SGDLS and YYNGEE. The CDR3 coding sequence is TGTGCCAGCAGCGTCTACATGGGGGCCCTCACAGATACGCAGTATTTT. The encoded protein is CASSVYMGALTDTQYF.

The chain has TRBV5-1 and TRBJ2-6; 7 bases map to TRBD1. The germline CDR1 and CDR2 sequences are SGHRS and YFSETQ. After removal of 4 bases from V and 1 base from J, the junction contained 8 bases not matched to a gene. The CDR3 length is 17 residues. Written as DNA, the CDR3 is TGCGCCAGCAGCCGACAGGGCCCAACGTCTGGGGCCAACGTCCTGACTTTC. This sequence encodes CASSRQGPTSGANVLTF.

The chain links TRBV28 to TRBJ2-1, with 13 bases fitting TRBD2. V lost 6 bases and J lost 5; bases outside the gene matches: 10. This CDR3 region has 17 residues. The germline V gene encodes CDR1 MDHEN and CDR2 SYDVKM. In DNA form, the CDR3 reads TGTGCCAGCAGCCCCCTTTCCGGACTAGCGGGGGACAATGAGCAGTTCTTC. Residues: CASSPLSGLAGDNEQFF. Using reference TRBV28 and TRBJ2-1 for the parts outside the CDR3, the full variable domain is DVKVTQSSRYLVKRTGEKVFLECVQDMDHENMFWYRQDPGLGLRLIYFSYDVKMKEKGDIPEGYSVSREKKERFSLILESASTNQTSMYLCASSPLSGLAGDNEQFFGPGTRLTVL.

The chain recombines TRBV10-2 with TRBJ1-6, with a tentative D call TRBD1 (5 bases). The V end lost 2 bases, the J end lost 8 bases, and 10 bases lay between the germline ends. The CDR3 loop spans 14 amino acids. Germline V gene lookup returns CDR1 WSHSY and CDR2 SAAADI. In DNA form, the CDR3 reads TGCGCCAGCAGTGAGAGGGGTATGGATTCACCCCTCCACTTT. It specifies CASSERGMDSPLHF.

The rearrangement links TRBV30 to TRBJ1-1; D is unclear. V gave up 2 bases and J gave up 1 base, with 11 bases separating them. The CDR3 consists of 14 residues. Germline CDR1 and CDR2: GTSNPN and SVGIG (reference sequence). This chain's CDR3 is CAWSTLGSNTEAFF. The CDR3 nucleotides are TGTGCCTGGAGTACGTTAGGCTCGAACACTGAAGCTTTCTTT.

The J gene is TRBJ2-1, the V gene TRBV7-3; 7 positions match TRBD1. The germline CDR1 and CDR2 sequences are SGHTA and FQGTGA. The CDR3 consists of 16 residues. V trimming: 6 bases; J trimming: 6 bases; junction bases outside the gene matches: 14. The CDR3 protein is CASSYETGTASNEQFF. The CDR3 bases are TGTGCCAGCAGTTACGAGACCGGGACAGCAAGCAATGAGCAGTTCTTC.

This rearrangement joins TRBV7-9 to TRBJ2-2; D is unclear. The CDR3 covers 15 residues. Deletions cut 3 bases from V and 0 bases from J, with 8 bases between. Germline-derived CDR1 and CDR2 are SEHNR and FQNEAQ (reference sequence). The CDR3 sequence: CASSLSAANTGELFF. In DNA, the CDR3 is TGTGCCAGCAGCTTGAGTGCCGCGAACACCGGGGAGCTGTTTTTT.

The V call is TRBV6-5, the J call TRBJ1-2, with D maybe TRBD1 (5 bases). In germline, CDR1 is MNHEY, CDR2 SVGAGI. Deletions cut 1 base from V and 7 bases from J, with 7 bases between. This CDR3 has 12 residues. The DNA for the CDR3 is TGTGCCAGCAGTTACTTGGGGGGTGGCTACACCTTC. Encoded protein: CASSYLGGGYTF.

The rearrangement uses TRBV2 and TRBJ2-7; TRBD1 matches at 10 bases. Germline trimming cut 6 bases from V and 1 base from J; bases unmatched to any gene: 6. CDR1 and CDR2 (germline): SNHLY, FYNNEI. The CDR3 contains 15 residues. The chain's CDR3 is CASSPTGGISYEQYF. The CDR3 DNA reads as TGTGCCAGCAGCCCGACAGGGGGCATATCCTACGAGCAGTACTTC.

Written as DNA, the CDR3 is TGTGCCAGCAGCAAACGGTGTGACGGATGCTATGGCTACACCTTC. This sequence encodes CASSKRCDGCYGYTF. This chain links TRBV21-1 with TRBJ1-2. TRBV21-1 is recorded as a pseudogene. The CDR3 is made up of 15 amino acids.

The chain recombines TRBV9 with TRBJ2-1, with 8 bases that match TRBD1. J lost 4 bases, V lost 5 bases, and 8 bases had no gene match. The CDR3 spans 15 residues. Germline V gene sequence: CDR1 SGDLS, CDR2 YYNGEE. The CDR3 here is CASSGGQGRYNEQFF. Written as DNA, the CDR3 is TGTGCCAGCAGTGGAGGACAGGGCCGTTACAATGAGCAGTTCTTC.

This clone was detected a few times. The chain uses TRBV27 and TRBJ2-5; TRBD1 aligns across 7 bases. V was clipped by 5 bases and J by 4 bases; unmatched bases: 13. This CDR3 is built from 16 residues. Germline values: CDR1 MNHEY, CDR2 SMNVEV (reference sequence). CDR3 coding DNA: TGTGCCAGCAGTCCCCGCTTGACAGGGTATGGAGAGACCCAGTACTTC. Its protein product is CASSPRLTGYGETQYF.

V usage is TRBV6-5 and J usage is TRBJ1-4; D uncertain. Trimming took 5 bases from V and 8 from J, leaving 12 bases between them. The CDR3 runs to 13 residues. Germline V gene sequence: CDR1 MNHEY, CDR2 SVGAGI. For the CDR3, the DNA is TGTGCCAGCAGTCTTACCGGCGGCGAAAAACTGTTTTTT. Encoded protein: CASSLTGGEKLFF.

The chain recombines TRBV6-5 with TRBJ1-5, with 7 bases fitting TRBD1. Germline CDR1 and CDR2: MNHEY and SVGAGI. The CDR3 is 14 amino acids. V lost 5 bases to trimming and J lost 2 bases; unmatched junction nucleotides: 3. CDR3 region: CASSRDSRNQPQHF. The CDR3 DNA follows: TGTGCCAGCAGTCGGGACAGCCGCAATCAGCCCCAGCATTTT.

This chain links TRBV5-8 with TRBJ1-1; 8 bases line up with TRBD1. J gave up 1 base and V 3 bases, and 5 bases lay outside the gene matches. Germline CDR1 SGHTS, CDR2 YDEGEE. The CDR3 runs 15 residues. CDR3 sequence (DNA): TGTGCCAGCAGCTCCCCAGGGACAGGGAACACTGAAGCTTTCTTT. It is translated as CASSSPGTGNTEAFF.

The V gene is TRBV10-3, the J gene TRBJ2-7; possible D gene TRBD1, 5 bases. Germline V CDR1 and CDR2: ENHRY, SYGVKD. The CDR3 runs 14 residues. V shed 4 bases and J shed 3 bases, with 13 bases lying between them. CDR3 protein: CAISGSGRVYEQYF. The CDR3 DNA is TGTGCCATCAGTGGGTCGGGCAGGGTCTACGAGCAGTACTTC.

CDR3 in amino acids: CASSLPTDYEQYF. The DNA of the CDR3 is TGTGCCAGCAGCTTGCCCACGGACTACGAGCAGTACTTC. J is TRBJ2-7 and V is TRBV5-6, with D hard to call. The CDR3 consists of 13 residues. CDR1 SGHDT and CDR2 YYEEEE come from the germline V gene. Between the trimmed V and J ends, which lost 1 base and 3 bases, there was a span of 8 bases.

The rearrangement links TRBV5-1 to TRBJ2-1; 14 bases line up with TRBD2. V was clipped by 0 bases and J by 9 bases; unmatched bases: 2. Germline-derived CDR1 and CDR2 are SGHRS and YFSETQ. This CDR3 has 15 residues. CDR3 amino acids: CASSLDGTSGSEQFF. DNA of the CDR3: TGCGCCAGCAGCTTGGATGGGACTAGCGGGAGTGAGCAGTTCTTC.

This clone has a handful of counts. CDR3 bases: TGTGCCAGCAGGAGGGACAGGGACCACACCATATATTTT. Translating it yields CASRRDRDHTIYF. V gene TRBV28 combines with J gene TRBJ1-3, with 9 positions matching TRBD1. Trimming cost V 6 bases and J 8 bases; bases outside gene matches: 5. The CDR3 length is 13 residues. Germline V gene sequence: CDR1 MDHEN, CDR2 SYDVKM.

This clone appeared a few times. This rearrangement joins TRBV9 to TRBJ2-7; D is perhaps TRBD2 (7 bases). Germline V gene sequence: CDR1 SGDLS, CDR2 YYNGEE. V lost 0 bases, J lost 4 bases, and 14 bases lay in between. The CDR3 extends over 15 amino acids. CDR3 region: CASSVDEGGRYEQYF. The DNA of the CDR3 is TGTGCCAGCAGCGTAGATGAGGGGGGGCGATACGAGCAGTACTTC.

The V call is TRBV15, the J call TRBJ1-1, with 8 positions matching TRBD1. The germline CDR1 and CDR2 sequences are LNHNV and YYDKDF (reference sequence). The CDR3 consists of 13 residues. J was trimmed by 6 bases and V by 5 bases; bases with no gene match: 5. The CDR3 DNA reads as TGTGCCACCAGCCTCCTGGACAGGGCTGAAGCTTTCTTT. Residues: CATSLLDRAEAFF.

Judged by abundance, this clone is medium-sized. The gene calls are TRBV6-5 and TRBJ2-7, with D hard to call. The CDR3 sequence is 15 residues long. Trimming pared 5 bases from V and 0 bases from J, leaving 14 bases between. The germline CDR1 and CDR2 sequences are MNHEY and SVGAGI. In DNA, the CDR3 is TGTGCCAGCAGTAAGAGCCGGATCCCCTCCTACGAGCAGTACTTC. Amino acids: CASSKSRIPSYEQYF.